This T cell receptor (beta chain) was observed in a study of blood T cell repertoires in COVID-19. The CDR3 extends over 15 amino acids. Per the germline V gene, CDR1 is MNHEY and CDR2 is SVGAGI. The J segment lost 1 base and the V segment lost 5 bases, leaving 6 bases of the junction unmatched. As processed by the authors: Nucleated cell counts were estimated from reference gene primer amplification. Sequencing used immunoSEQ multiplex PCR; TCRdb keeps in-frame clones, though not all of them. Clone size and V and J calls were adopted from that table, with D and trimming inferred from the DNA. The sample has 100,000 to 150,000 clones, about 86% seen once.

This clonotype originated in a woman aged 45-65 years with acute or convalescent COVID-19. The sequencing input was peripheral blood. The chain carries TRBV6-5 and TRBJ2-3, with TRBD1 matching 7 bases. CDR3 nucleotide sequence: TGTGCCAGCAGTCCGAACAGGGGACGCACAGATACGCAGTATTTT. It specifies CASSPNRGRTDTQYF.